This is a list of T cell receptor beta chains from one sample in a study of T cell responses to AZD1222 COVID-19 vaccine. Method: immunoSEQ multiplex PCR; TCRdb's copy keeps in-frame clones and lacks some. The table has about 110,000 clones, just under 90% seen once. Sequencing used peripheral blood, obtained on day 0 of AZD1222 vaccination. The source of these receptors is an adult in good health. Each CDR3 is given with its conserved first and last residue. Rows give clone size only sometimes, using once, few, many, or a class for an expanded clone.

V gene	clone size	CDR3 protein
TRBV27	-	CASTTIPPREANYGYTF
TRBV3-1/TRBV3-2	-	CASSHGEPYEQYF
TRBV6-6	-	CASSPPGEEAFF
TRBV3-1/TRBV3-2	-	CASSSRDRQPGANVLTF
TRBV14	-	CASSHPGLAGGGTDTQYF
TRBV2	-	CASSVLGRETQYF
TRBV4-2	-	CASSQGGNREQNSPLHF
TRBV4-1	-	CASSQQTGLFNSPLHF
TRBV19	once	CASSKQGSYNSPLHF
TRBV7-9	few	CASSPGESYEQYF
TRBV7-9	-	CASSLDLAGGREQFF
TRBV6-2/TRBV6-3	-	CASSPQLGITFARNYGYTF
TRBV5-1	-	CASSLGVTGELFF
TRBV7-9	-	CASSLGEAREKLFF
TRBV27	few	CASSPDSTTNYGYTF
TRBV9	-	CASSVGSDTEAFF
TRBV5-4	-	CASSLSKGLHEQYF
TRBV29-1	once	CSVRGQGIGETQYF
TRBV2	-	CASSEEEGTGYTF
TRBV6-5	few	CASSYVEGNEQFF
TRBV11-2	-	CASSSLSGRRRGTDTQYF
TRBV18	few	CASSPGTSHYGYTF
TRBV4-1	-	CASSPGTISTDTQYF
TRBV6-5	-	CASTYGQGSSYEQYF
TRBV28	-	CASSSLSGGTLNQPQHF
TRBV7-2	few	CASSSRTGDDTEAFF
TRBV6-5	once	CASSSPASGYTF
TRBV5-5	-	CASSLGGLEAFF
TRBV2	-	CASSGGQGQGQPQHF
TRBV5-4	-	CASSLPPTSVHNEQFF
TRBV19	-	CASTRRGPFTDTQYF
TRBV7-7	-	CASAWAGGYEQYF
TRBV24-1	-	CATMNLAGDPYNEQFF
TRBV29-1	-	CSAWTGDGYTF
TRBV6-5	-	CASSSDRGDYGYTF
TRBV28	few	CASSFGRAYEQYF
TRBV3-1/TRBV3-2	-	CASSQGPISYEQYF
TRBV10-1	-	CASSLGDRGLIAESTDTQYF